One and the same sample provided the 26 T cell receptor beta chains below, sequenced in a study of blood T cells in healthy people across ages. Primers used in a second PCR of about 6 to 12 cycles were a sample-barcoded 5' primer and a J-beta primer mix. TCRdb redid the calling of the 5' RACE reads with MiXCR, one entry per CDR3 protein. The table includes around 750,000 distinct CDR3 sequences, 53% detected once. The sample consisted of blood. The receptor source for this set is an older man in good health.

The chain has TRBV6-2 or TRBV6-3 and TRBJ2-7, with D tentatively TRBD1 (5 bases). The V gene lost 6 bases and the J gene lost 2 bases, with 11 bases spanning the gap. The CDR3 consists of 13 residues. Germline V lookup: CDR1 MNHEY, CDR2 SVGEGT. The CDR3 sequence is CASRSTATYEQYF. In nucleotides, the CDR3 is TGTGCCAGCAGATCGACAGCTACCTACGAGCAGTACTTC.

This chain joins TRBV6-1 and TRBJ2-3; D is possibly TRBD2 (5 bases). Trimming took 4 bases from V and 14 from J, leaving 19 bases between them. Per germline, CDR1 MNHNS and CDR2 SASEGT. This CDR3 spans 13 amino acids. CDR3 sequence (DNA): TGTGCCAGCAGTGGATGGGTTCGGGGATACGCGTATTTT. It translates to CASSGWVRGYAYF.

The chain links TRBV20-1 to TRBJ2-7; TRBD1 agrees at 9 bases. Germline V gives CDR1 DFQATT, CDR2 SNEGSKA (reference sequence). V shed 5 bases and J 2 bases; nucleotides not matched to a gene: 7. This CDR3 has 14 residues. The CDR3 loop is CSAETGTGPYEQYF. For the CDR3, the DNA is TGCAGTGCTGAAACCGGGACAGGGCCCTACGAGCAGTACTTC.

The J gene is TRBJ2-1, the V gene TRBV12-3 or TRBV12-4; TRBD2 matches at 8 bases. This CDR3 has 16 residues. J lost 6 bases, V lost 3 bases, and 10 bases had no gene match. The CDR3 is CASSFLLAEVINEQFF. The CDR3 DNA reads TGTGCCAGCAGTTTCTTACTAGCGGAGGTTATCAATGAGCAGTTCTTC.

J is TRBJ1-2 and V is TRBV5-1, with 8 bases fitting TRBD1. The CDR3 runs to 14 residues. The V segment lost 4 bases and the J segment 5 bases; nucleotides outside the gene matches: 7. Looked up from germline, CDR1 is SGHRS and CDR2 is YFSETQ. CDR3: CASSARTGNYGYTF. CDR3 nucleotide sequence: TGCGCCAGCAGCGCCCGGACAGGGAATTATGGCTACACCTTC.

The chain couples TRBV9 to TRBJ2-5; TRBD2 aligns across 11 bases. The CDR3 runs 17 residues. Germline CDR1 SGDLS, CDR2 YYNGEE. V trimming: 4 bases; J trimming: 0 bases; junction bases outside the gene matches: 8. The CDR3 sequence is CASSFRLAGPYQETQYF. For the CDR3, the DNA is TGTGCCAGCAGCTTTCGACTAGCGGGACCGTACCAAGAGACCCAGTACTTC.

The CDR3 nucleotides are TGCGCCAGCAGCTTGGCCGGGCCAGGCCTCAATCTCCATGACTACACCTTC. Its translation: CASSLAGPGLNLHDYTF. This chain links TRBV5-1 with TRBJ1-2; D is unclear. V was clipped by 0 bases and J by 10 bases, with 25 bases between them. The CDR3 contains 17 residues. Germline V gene sequence: CDR1 SGHRS, CDR2 YFSETQ.

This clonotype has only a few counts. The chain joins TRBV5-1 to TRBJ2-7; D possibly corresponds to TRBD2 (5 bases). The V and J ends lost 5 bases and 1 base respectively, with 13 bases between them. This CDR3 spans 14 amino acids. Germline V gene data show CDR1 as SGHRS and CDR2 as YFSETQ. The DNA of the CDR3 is TGCGCCAGCAGTAAGCAGGACTGGTCCTACGAGCAGTACTTC. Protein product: CASSKQDWSYEQYF.

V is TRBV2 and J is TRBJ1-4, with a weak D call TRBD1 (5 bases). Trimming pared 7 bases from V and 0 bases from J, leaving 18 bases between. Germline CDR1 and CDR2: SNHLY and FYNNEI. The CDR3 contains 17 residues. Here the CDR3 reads CASKGLMVAATNEKLFF. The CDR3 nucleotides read TGTGCCAGCAAGGGGTTGATGGTGGCTGCAACTAATGAAAAACTGTTTTTT.

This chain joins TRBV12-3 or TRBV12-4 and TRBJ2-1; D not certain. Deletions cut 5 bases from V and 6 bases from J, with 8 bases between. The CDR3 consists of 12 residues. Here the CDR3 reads CASSNPFNEQFF. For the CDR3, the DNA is TGTGCCAGCAGTAACCCATTCAATGAGCAGTTCTTC.

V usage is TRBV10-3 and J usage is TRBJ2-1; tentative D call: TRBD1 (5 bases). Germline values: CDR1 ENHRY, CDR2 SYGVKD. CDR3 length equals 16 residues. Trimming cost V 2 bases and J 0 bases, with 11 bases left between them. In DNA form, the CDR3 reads TGTGCCATCAGTGAGGGGGCCTGGAGCTCCTACAATGAGCAGTTCTTC. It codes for CAISEGAWSSYNEQFF.

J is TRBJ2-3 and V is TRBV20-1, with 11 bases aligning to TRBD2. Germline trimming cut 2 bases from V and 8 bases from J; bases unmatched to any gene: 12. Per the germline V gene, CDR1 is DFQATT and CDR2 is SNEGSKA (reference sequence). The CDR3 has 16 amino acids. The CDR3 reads CSARPVGTSGFGTQYF. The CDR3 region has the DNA TGCAGTGCTAGACCCGTAGGGACTAGCGGCTTTGGTACGCAGTATTTT.

The CDR3 protein is CSASREAGGPGRNEQFF. The CDR3 nucleotides read TGCAGTGCCTCTCGGGAAGCGGGAGGGCCCGGTCGCAATGAGCAGTTCTTC. This rearrangement joins TRBV20-1 to TRBJ2-1; TRBD2 aligns across 10 bases. The CDR3 runs to 17 residues. Germline V gene lookup returns CDR1 DFQATT and CDR2 SNEGSKA (reference sequence). Trimming removed 6 bases from V and 6 bases from J; junction bases left unmatched: 17.

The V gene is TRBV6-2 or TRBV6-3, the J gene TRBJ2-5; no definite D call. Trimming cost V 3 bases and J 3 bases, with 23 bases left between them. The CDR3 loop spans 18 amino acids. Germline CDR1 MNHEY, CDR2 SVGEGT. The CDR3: CASSYLPDGATWEETQYF. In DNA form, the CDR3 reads TGTGCCAGCAGTTATCTGCCGGATGGCGCGACTTGGGAAGAGACCCAGTACTTC.

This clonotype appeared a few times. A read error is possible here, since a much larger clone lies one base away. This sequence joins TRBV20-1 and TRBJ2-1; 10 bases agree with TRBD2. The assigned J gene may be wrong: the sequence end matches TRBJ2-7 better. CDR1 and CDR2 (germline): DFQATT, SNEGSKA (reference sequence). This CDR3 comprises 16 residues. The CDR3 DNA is TGCAGTGCTAGCAGCCACCTAGCGGGAGCTTACAATGAGCAGTACTTC. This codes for CSASSHLAGAYNEQYF.

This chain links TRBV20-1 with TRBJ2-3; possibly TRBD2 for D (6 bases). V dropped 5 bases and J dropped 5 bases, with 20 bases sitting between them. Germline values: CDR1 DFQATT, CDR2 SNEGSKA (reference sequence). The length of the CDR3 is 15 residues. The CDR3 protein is CSASLGGGGKDTQYF. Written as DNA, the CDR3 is TGCAGTGCTTCCCTGGGGGGAGGTGGAAAAGATACGCAGTATTTT.

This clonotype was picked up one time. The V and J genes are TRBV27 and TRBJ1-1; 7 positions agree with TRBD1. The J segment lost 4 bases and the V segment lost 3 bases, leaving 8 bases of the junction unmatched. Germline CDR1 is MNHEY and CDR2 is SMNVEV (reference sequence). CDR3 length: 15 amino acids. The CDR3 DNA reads TGTGCCAGCAGTTTCTCACAGGGGTTGGGCACTGAAGCTTTCTTT. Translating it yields CASSFSQGLGTEAFF.

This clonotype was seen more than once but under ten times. CDR3 DNA: TGTGCCAGCAGTGCGCCAGGGGGCCAAGACGAGCAGTACTTC. Translation: CASSAPGGQDEQYF. The V call is TRBV6-1, the J call TRBJ2-7; 8 bases line up with TRBD1. Per germline, CDR1 MNHNS and CDR2 SASEGT. The CDR3 spans 14 residues. V dropped 4 bases and J dropped 5; count of bases not matched to a gene: 7.

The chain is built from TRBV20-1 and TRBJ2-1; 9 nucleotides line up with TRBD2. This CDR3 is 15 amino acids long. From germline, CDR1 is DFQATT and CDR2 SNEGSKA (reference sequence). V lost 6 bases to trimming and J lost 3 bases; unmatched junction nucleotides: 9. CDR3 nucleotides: TGCAGTGCCGACGGACTAGCGTTCCTCTACAATGAGCAGTTCTTC. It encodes CSADGLAFLYNEQFF.

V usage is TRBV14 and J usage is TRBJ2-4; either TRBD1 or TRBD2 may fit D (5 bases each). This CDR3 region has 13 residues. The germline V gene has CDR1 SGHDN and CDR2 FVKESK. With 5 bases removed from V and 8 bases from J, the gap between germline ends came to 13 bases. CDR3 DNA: TGTGCCAGCAGCGCGGGTGGGGGTTACATTCAGTACTTC. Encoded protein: CASSAGGGYIQYF.

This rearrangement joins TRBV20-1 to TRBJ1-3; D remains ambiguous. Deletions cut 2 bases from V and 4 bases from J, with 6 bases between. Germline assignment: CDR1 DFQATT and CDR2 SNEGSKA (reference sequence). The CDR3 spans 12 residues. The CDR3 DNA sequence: TGCAGTGCTAGAAGGCCCGGAAACACCATATATTTT. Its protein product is CSARRPGNTIYF.

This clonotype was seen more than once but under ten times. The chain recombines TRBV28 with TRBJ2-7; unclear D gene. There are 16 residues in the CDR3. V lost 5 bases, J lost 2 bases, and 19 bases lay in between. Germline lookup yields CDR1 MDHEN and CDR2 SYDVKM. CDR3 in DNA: TGTGCCAGCAGTCTCTCCGTCGTGAAACCCACCTACGAGCAGTACTTC. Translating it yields CASSLSVVKPTYEQYF. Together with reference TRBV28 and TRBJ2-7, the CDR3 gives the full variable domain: DVKVTQSSRYLVKRTGEKVFLECVQDMDHENMFWYRQDPGLGLRLIYFSYDVKMKEKGDIPEGYSVSREKKERFSLILESASTNQTSMYLCASSLSVVKPTYEQYFGPGTRLTVT.

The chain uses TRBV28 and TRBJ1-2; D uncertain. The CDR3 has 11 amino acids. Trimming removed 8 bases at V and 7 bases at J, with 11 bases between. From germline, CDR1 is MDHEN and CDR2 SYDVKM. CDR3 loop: CASGWTGGYTF. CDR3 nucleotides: TGTGCCAGCGGCTGGACCGGTGGCTACACCTTC.

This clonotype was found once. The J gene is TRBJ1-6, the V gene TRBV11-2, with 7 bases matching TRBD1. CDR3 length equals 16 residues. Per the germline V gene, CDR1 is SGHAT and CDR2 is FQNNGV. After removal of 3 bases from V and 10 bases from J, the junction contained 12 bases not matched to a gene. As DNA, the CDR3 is TGTGCCAGCAGCTTTGGAAGCTGGAGGGGGCCCTCACCCCTCCACTTT. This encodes CASSFGSWRGPSPLHF.

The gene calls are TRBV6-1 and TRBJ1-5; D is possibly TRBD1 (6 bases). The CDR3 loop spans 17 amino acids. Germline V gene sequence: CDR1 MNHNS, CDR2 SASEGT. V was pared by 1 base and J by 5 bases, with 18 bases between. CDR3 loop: CASSEGRRQVRDQPQHF. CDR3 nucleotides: TGTGCCAGCAGTGAAGGTAGAAGACAGGTGCGTGATCAGCCCCAGCATTTT.

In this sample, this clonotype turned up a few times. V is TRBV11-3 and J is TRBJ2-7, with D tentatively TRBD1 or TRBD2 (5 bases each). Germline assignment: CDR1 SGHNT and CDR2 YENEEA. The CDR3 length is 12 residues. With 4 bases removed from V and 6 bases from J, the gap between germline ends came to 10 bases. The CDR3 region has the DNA TGTGCCAGCAGCTCGGGACCACGCGAGCAGTACTTC. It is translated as CASSSGPREQYF.